At least ten counts were recorded for the clone carrying this T cell receptor beta chain. As yet, its antigen is unknown. Amplification of TCR alpha and beta CDR3 regions from RNA used iRepertoire nested multiplex PCR. One-step reverse transcription and amplification started from approximately 100-400 ng of tissue mRNA or PBMC total RNA. One entry per CDR3 protein results from TCRdb running MiXCR on the multiplex PCR reads. Counted here are about 190,000 distinct CDR3 sequences, 25% to 35% occurring once; the ten biggest clones make up 20% to 25%. The V gene end was trimmed by 2 bases and the J gene end by 4 bases; junction bases not matched to a gene: 7. Germline-derived CDR1 and CDR2 are LGHNA and YNFKEQ. The length of the CDR3 is 15 residues. The source of the sample is a study of glioma-infiltrating T cells. Findings of the study overall: Only very few CDR3 sequences appeared in both tissue and blood. Above-expected tissue-blood divergence occurred in all gliomas, most in low-grade ones.

The material sequenced was glioma tissue, nonneoplastic brain tissue, or PBMCs (not recorded which). The clonotype comes from a human donor with low-grade glioma or glioblastoma, undergoing nonglioma brain surgery, or in good health (not recorded which). V is TRBV4-2 and J is TRBJ2-5; TRBD1 matches at 7 bases. Here the CDR3 reads CASSQQQQGPETQYF. CDR3 coding DNA: TGTGCCAGCAGCCAACAACAACAGGGGCCAGAGACCCAGTACTTC.